The rows below give T cell receptor beta chains drawn from one sample of a study of T cell responses to AZD1222 COVID-19 vaccine. The data were produced by immunoSEQ multiplex PCR, yet TCRdb's version contains in-frame clones alone and is incomplete. The table shows about 120,000 clones, with 75% to 95% occurring only once. Sequences were derived from peripheral blood, sampled 28 days after the second dose of the MenACWY control vaccine. The source is an adult who received the MenACWY meningococcal vaccine as a control. Both conserved end residues are part of each CDR3. The D gene is left open where the match is weak. Size is stated for part of the rows, as once, few or many counts, or as a class when the clone is expanded.

size: -; J: TRBJ1-4; D: -; V: TRBV18; DNA: TGTGCCAGCTCACCTGCAGGACAGAATAATGAAAAACTGTTTTTT; CDR3: CASSPAGQNNEKLFF
size: -; J: TRBJ2-2; D: TRBD2; V: TRBV4-1; DNA: TGCGCCAGCAGCCAAGGACTAGCGTTCTCCAGGACCGGGGAGCTGTTTTTT; CDR3: CASSQGLAFSRTGELFF
size: -; J: TRBJ2-7; D: -; V: TRBV28; DNA: TGTGCCAGCAACCAACTACATAGGAGCTCCTACGAGCAGTACTTC; CDR3: CASNQLHRSSYEQYF
size: -; J: TRBJ2-1; D: -; V: TRBV18; DNA: TGTGCCAGCTCACCCACCCGATACAATGAGCAGTTCTTC; CDR3: CASSPTRYNEQFF
size: once; J: TRBJ1-5; D: -; V: TRBV2; DNA: TGTGCCAGCAGTGAAGTGGCAGTTACTTATAGCAATCAGCCCCAGCATTTT; CDR3: CASSEVAVTYSNQPQHF
size: few; J: TRBJ1-1; D: -; V: TRBV7-9; DNA: TGTGCCAGCAGCCGGGCCGAGGTGAACACTGAAGCTTTCTTT; CDR3: CASSRAEVNTEAFF
size: -; J: TRBJ1-3; D: -; V: TRBV6-5; DNA: TGTGCCAGCACCCAAGGGGGGATCGGAAACACCATATATTTT; CDR3: CASTQGGIGNTIYF
size: -; J: TRBJ2-1; D: -; V: TRBV11-1; DNA: TGTGCCAGCAGCCCGACGCTGGGACATTACAATGAGCAGTTCTTC; CDR3: CASSPTLGHYNEQFF
size: -; J: TRBJ2-1; D: -; V: TRBV5-6; DNA: TGTGCCAGCAGCTATCCGCAGACCTACAATGAGCAGTTCTTC; CDR3: CASSYPQTYNEQFF
size: once; J: TRBJ1-2; D: -; V: TRBV6-5; DNA: TGTGCCAGTCAGGGTTCGTATGGCTACACCTTC; CDR3: CASQGSYGYTF
size: -; J: TRBJ2-1; D: -; V: TRBV4-1; DNA: TGCGCCAGCAGCCAAGATTTGGGACCTCCCAACCACAATGAGCAGTTCTTC; CDR3: CASSQDLGPPNHNEQFF
size: -; J: TRBJ1-2; D: TRBD1; V: TRBV19; DNA: TGTGCCAGCTACCAGGGACAGGGCAACTATGGCTACACCTTC; CDR3: CASYQGQGNYGYTF
size: -; J: TRBJ2-5; D: -; V: TRBV19; DNA: TGTGCCAGTAGTGGGGGGGCCGGGGAGACCCAGTACTTC; CDR3: CASSGGAGETQYF
size: once; J: TRBJ2-6; D: -; V: TRBV7-6; DNA: TGTGCCAGCAGCTTAGAAGTGGCAGCAGGCGGGGCCAACGTCCTGACTTTC; CDR3: CASSLEVAAGGANVLTF
size: -; J: TRBJ2-2; D: -; V: TRBV11-2; DNA: TGTGCCAGCAGCTTAATACCTAGAGAGGTCACCGGGGAGCTGTTTTTT; CDR3: CASSLIPREVTGELFF
size: -; J: TRBJ1-5; D: -; V: TRBV7-8; DNA: TGTGCCAGCAGCGTAGACACTACCTCGGGTCAGCCCCAGCATTTT; CDR3: CASSVDTTSGQPQHF
size: -; J: TRBJ1-1; D: TRBD1; V: TRBV5-4; DNA: TGTGCCAGCAGCTTTAGGGGGCAGAACACTGAAGCTTTCTTT; CDR3: CASSFRGQNTEAFF
size: -; J: TRBJ2-3; D: -; V: TRBV2; DNA: TGTGCCAGCAGATCGTACAGGGTCCCGCAGTATTTT; CDR3: CASRSYRVPQYF
size: -; J: TRBJ1-1; D: TRBD1; V: TRBV10-3; DNA: TGTGCCATCAGTGGGGGACAGGGGGCGACCACTGAAGCTTTCTTT; CDR3: CAISGGQGATTEAFF
size: once; J: TRBJ2-3; D: TRBD1; V: TRBV6-2/TRBV6-3; DNA: TGTGCCAGCAGTTACTCGACAGGGGGCGGTGATACGCAGTATTTT; CDR3: CASSYSTGGGDTQYF
size: -; J: TRBJ1-6; D: -; V: TRBV6-5; DNA: TGTGCCAGCAAAGCCAGGGGTAATTCACCCCTCCACTTT; CDR3: CASKARGNSPLHF
size: -; J: TRBJ2-5; D: -; V: TRBV18; DNA: TGTGCCAGCTCACGCAGCCAAGAGACCCAGTACTTC; CDR3: CASSRSQETQYF
size: -; J: TRBJ1-1; D: -; V: TRBV6-4; DNA: TGTGCCAGCAGTGAACGGACAAGCACTTCGAGAACTGAAGCTTTCTTT; CDR3: CASSERTSTSRTEAFF
size: -; J: TRBJ2-3; D: TRBD2; V: TRBV27; DNA: TGTGCCAGCAGTTTTGTAGCGGGGGCGAATACGCAGTATTTT; CDR3: CASSFVAGANTQYF
size: once; J: TRBJ2-7; D: -; V: TRBV7-9; DNA: TGTGCCAGCAGCTTAGGGACTGGGGGTAGCCCAAACGAGCAGTACTTC; CDR3: CASSLGTGGSPNEQYF
size: once; J: TRBJ1-3; D: -; V: TRBV7-9; DNA: TGTGCCAGCAGCTCCGCCGGGACCGCGGGATACTCTGGAAACACCATATATTTT; CDR3: CASSSAGTAGYSGNTIYF
size: -; J: TRBJ1-3; D: -; V: TRBV2; DNA: TGTGCCAGCAGTGAAACGAACAGAAGATTCTCTGGAAACACCATATATTTT; CDR3: CASSETNRRFSGNTIYF
size: -; J: TRBJ2-1; D: -; V: TRBV5-1; DNA: TGCGCCAGCAGCTTGGATCTGGCGGAAGAGCAGTTCTTC; CDR3: CASSLDLAEEQFF
size: -; J: TRBJ1-1; D: -; V: TRBV7-9; DNA: TGTGCCAGCAGCTCCCCCGGGGAGGAAACTGAAGCTTTCTTT; CDR3: CASSSPGEETEAFF
size: -; J: TRBJ1-1; D: -; V: TRBV6-5; DNA: TGTGCGACAGTGGGGGTCACTGAAGCTTTCTTT; CDR3: CATVGVTEAFF
size: -; J: TRBJ2-1; D: TRBD2; V: TRBV3-1/TRBV3-2; DNA: TGTGCCAGCAGCCAAGAACCAGCGGGAGCTTTAAATGAGCAGTTCTTC; CDR3: CASSQEPAGALNEQFF
size: once; J: TRBJ1-1; D: -; V: TRBV3-1/TRBV3-2; DNA: TGTGCCAGCAGCCAAGATCCCGGTTACACTGAAGCTTTCTTT; CDR3: CASSQDPGYTEAFF
size: -; J: TRBJ1-5; D: -; V: TRBV24-1; DNA: TGTGCCACCAGTGATTTGCTTAGCAATCAGCCCCAGCATTTT; CDR3: CATSDLLSNQPQHF
size: -; J: TRBJ2-2; D: -; V: TRBV5-1; DNA: TGCGCCAGCAGCTTGGGAGGGGGAAACACCGGGGAGCTGTTTTTT; CDR3: CASSLGGGNTGELFF
size: -; J: TRBJ1-5; D: -; V: TRBV4-1; DNA: TGCGCCAGCAGCCAAGTGCCGGTTTCAACAAATCAGCCCCAGCATTTT; CDR3: CASSQVPVSTNQPQHF
size: -; J: TRBJ2-1; D: TRBD1; V: TRBV19; DNA: TGTGCCAGTAGGCCTACAGGGGGCTCCTACAATGAGCAGTTCTTC; CDR3: CASRPTGGSYNEQFF
size: -; J: TRBJ1-3; D: -; V: TRBV28; DNA: TGTGCCACCAAGGAGGCCGGGGGGGCCATCTCTGGAAACACCATATATTTT; CDR3: CATKEAGGAISGNTIYF
size: -; J: TRBJ2-7; D: TRBD1; V: TRBV5-5; DNA: TGTGCCAGCATCCAGGACAGGGGGTCCTCCTACGAGCAGTACTTC; CDR3: CASIQDRGSSYEQYF
size: -; J: TRBJ1-6; D: -; V: TRBV7-8; DNA: TGTGCCAGCAGACCACCGGGGGCGTTTTCACCCCTCCACTTT; CDR3: CASRPPGAFSPLHF
size: -; J: TRBJ2-5; D: -; V: TRBV29-1; DNA: TGCAGCGTTTACGGCGGTCTCCAGACCCAGTACTTC; CDR3: CSVYGGLQTQYF
size: -; J: TRBJ1-6; D: -; V: TRBV30; DNA: TGTGCCTGGAGGCCAGACTGGGGCCCCAATTCACCCCTCCACTTT; CDR3: CAWRPDWGPNSPLHF
size: -; J: TRBJ2-1; D: -; V: TRBV10-1; DNA: TGCGCCAGCAGTCCCTCAGGGACCTCCTACAATGAGCAGTTCTTC; CDR3: CASSPSGTSYNEQFF
size: -; J: TRBJ1-5; D: -; V: TRBV19; DNA: TGTGCCAGTAGTATCGAGAGGGTAGGCAATCAGCCCCAGCATTTT; CDR3: CASSIERVGNQPQHF
size: -; J: TRBJ2-1; D: TRBD2; V: TRBV6-4; DNA: TGTGCCAGCAGTGTTAGCGGGGATAACAATGAGCAGTTCTTC; CDR3: CASSVSGDNNEQFF
size: -; J: TRBJ2-1; D: -; V: TRBV19; DNA: TGTGCCAGTAGTAAGATGGGGGGCCCCTACAATGAGCAGTTCTTC; CDR3: CASSKMGGPYNEQFF
size: -; J: TRBJ1-1; D: -; V: TRBV19; DNA: TGTGCCAGTAGTATAGACAGAAGGGCTTTCTTT; CDR3: CASSIDRRAFF
size: -; J: TRBJ1-1; D: -; V: TRBV10-3; DNA: TGTGCCATCAGTGAGTCCTGGGGCAAGAACACTGAAGCTTTCTTT; CDR3: CAISESWGKNTEAFF
size: -; J: TRBJ2-1; D: -; V: TRBV27; DNA: TGTGCCAGCAGTTTCGGCAGGTACGGTGGTGAGCAGTTCTTC; CDR3: CASSFGRYGGEQFF
size: -; J: TRBJ1-3; D: -; V: TRBV2; DNA: TGTGCCAGCAGTGGGGCTTCGGGAAACACCATATATTTT; CDR3: CASSGASGNTIYF
size: -; J: TRBJ1-2; D: -; V: TRBV3-1/TRBV3-2; DNA: TGTGCCAGCAGCCAAGATACGAGGGACAAGGGCGGCTACACCTTC; CDR3: CASSQDTRDKGGYTF
size: -; J: TRBJ2-3; D: -; V: TRBV19; DNA: TGTGCCAGTAGTATAGATAGGGCCGCAGATACGCAGTATTTT; CDR3: CASSIDRAADTQYF
size: -; J: TRBJ2-1; D: TRBD2; V: TRBV7-9; DNA: TGTGCCAGCAGCTTCGGACTAGCGGGAGAATGGAAGTTCTTC; CDR3: CASSFGLAGEWKFF
size: -; J: TRBJ2-7; D: -; V: TRBV29-1; DNA: TGCAGCGTTGCACTACAGGGGAGGACCTACGAGCAGTACTTC; CDR3: CSVALQGRTYEQYF
size: -; J: TRBJ1-4; D: -; V: TRBV27; DNA: TGTGCCAGCAGGAAACCGGGTCAGGGAGAAAAACTGTTTTTT; CDR3: CASRKPGQGEKLFF
size: -; J: TRBJ1-6; D: -; V: TRBV5-1; DNA: TGCGCCAGCAGCTCCTACTTGGCCGATTATAATTCACCCCTCCACTTT; CDR3: CASSSYLADYNSPLHF
size: -; J: TRBJ2-3; D: -; V: TRBV18; DNA: TGTGCCAGCTCACAGGGACTGGTGGGCGCAACAGATACGCAGTATTTT; CDR3: CASSQGLVGATDTQYF